A selection of T cell receptor beta chains follows, all from one sample in a study of OX40 agonist ivuxolimab in advanced cancers. TCRdb keeps only in-frame clones here, not all; method: immunoSEQ multiplex PCR. Of 70,000 or so clones in the sample, around 91% were seen once. The sequencing used CD4+ or CD8+ T cells sorted from blood, collected in a trial of the OX40 agonist ivuxolimab. Receptor source: an adult with an advanced solid tumor such as melanoma, head and neck, liver or kidney cancer. Each CDR3 is given with its conserved first and last residue. Clone size is shown for a subset of rows, as once, few, many or a class of expanded clone.

V: TRBV10-3
size: NA
J: TRBJ2-3
CDR3: CAISEETIAVTTDTQYF

V: TRBV5-1
size: NA
J: TRBJ2-5
CDR3: CASSPGGLAGGETQYF

V: TRBV11-3
size: NA
J: TRBJ1-1
CDR3: CASSGDRGLNTEAFF

V: TRBV11-3
size: NA
J: TRBJ2-2
CDR3: CASSLRGQNTGELFF

V: TRBV5-1
size: NA
J: TRBJ2-7
CDR3: CASSSGLVSYEQYF

V: TRBV10-1
size: NA
J: TRBJ2-1
CDR3: CASSLPGAYNEQFF

V: TRBV7-8
size: NA
J: TRBJ2-2
CDR3: CASSRRLAGVTGELFF

V: TRBV4-2
size: NA
J: TRBJ1-1
CDR3: CASSPPDRGDTEAFF

V: TRBV5-6
size: NA
J: TRBJ1-2
CDR3: CASSPRAGGGLYGYTF

V: TRBV2
size: NA
J: TRBJ1-1
CDR3: CASSVLQVRNTEAFF

V: TRBV7-6
size: few
J: TRBJ2-3
CDR3: CASSPRQALSTDTQYF

V: TRBV7-2
size: NA
J: TRBJ2-1
CDR3: CASSLINPGTGNEQFF

V: TRBV19
size: NA
J: TRBJ2-1
CDR3: CASSEVSGSSYNEQFF

V: TRBV4-1
size: NA
J: TRBJ2-7
CDR3: CASSQAGYYYEQYF

V: TRBV6-1
size: NA
J: TRBJ2-7
CDR3: CASTLSVPSYEQYF

V: TRBV6-1
size: NA
J: TRBJ2-3
CDR3: CASSPQTNTDTQYF

V: TRBV5-1
size: NA
J: TRBJ1-1
CDR3: CASSLAGLGATEAFF

V: TRBV28
size: NA
J: TRBJ1-4
CDR3: CASSPGQAKEKLFF

V: TRBV11-3
size: NA
J: TRBJ1-1
CDR3: CASSRGMQGTEAFF

V: TRBV9
size: NA
J: TRBJ1-1
CDR3: CASSVAPRNTEAFF

V: TRBV18
size: NA
J: TRBJ2-3
CDR3: CASLAGANTDTQYF

V: TRBV5-1
size: NA
J: TRBJ1-2
CDR3: CASSLVQGYGYTF

V: TRBV11-3
size: NA
J: TRBJ2-1
CDR3: CASSLGEGHNEQFF

V: TRBV6-1
size: NA
J: TRBJ1-2
CDR3: CASSEGMNGYTF

V: TRBV7-8
size: NA
J: TRBJ2-7
CDR3: CASSSPDGSSYEQYF

V: TRBV2
size: NA
J: TRBJ1-6
CDR3: CASSEQGVSNSPLHF